This is a list of T cell receptor beta chains from one sample in a study of OX40 agonist ivuxolimab in advanced cancers. Assay: immunoSEQ multiplex PCR; the TCRdb copy retains only in-frame clones and omits some. The repertoire holds some 82,000 clones, with 91% as singletons. This specimen was CD4+ or CD8+ T cells sorted from blood, taken in a trial of the OX40 agonist ivuxolimab. These receptors originate from an adult with an advanced solid tumor such as melanoma, head and neck, liver or kidney cancer. The CDR3 runs from the conserved cysteine through the conserved F or W. Fields, in order: V gene, clone size, D gene, J gene, CDR3 DNA, CDR3 protein. The D gene is left open where the match is weak. A clone size is listed for some rows: how often the clone was seen (once, few, many), or a class if it is expanded.

V gene: TRBV5-1; clone size: NA; D gene: NA; J gene: TRBJ2-2; CDR3 DNA: TGCGCCAGCAGCTCCCAGGTTTCTACCGGGGAGCTGTTTTTT; CDR3 protein: CASSSQVSTGELFF
V gene: TRBV7-8; clone size: NA; D gene: NA; J gene: TRBJ2-1; CDR3 DNA: TGTGCCAGCAACCTATTAGGGGCGAATTCGGATGAGCAGTTCTTC; CDR3 protein: CASNLLGANSDEQFF
V gene: TRBV16; clone size: NA; D gene: NA; J gene: TRBJ2-4; CDR3 DNA: TGTGCCAGCAGCCAATCTGGCAACATTCAGTACTTC; CDR3 protein: CASSQSGNIQYF
V gene: TRBV7-6; clone size: NA; D gene: NA; J gene: TRBJ2-7; CDR3 DNA: TGTGCCAGCAGCTTAGCTTCTGGAACTAACTACGAGCAGTACTTC; CDR3 protein: CASSLASGTNYEQYF
V gene: TRBV29-1; clone size: NA; D gene: NA; J gene: TRBJ1-2; CDR3 DNA: TGCAGCGTTGGGACAGATCCCAACTATGGCTACACCTTC; CDR3 protein: CSVGTDPNYGYTF
V gene: TRBV10-1; clone size: NA; D gene: NA; J gene: TRBJ2-7; CDR3 DNA: TGCGCCAGCAGTGAGTCCCAGTTCCGCGAGCAGTACTTC; CDR3 protein: CASSESQFREQYF
V gene: TRBV2; clone size: NA; D gene: TRBD1; J gene: TRBJ2-1; CDR3 DNA: TGTGCCAGCAGTAACGACAGGGTCGTCGATGAGCAGTTCTTC; CDR3 protein: CASSNDRVVDEQFF
V gene: TRBV7-2; clone size: NA; D gene: NA; J gene: TRBJ2-5; CDR3 DNA: TGTGCCAGCAGTACCGGGACGATGAGGGAGACCCAGTACTTC; CDR3 protein: CASSTGTMRETQYF
V gene: TRBV29-1; clone size: NA; D gene: NA; J gene: TRBJ1-2; CDR3 DNA: TGCAGCGTTCCAATACTGGGCTATGGCTACACCTTC; CDR3 protein: CSVPILGYGYTF
V gene: TRBV5-4; clone size: NA; D gene: TRBD2; J gene: TRBJ2-3; CDR3 DNA: TGTGCCAGCAGGGTTTTTGGGAGGGCAGATACGCAGTATTTT; CDR3 protein: CASRVFGRADTQYF
V gene: TRBV5-1; clone size: NA; D gene: NA; J gene: TRBJ2-2; CDR3 DNA: TGCGCCAGCAGCTTGTTGGGTTCCGGGGAGCTGTTTTTT; CDR3 protein: CASSLLGSGELFF
V gene: TRBV7-2; clone size: NA; D gene: NA; J gene: TRBJ2-6; CDR3 DNA: TGTGCCAGCAGACTCCAGCTGGGCACCCTTTCCTCTGGGGCCAACGTCCTGACTTTC; CDR3 protein: CASRLQLGTLSSGANVLTF
V gene: TRBV10-3; clone size: few; D gene: NA; J gene: TRBJ1-4; CDR3 DNA: TGTGCCATCAGCCAGACTAGTGGGGAAAAACTGTTTTTT; CDR3 protein: CAISQTSGEKLFF
V gene: TRBV11-2; clone size: NA; D gene: NA; J gene: TRBJ2-1; CDR3 DNA: TGTGCCAGCAGCTTAGGTGGAGCGGGTGAGCAGTTCTTC; CDR3 protein: CASSLGGAGEQFF
V gene: TRBV5-6; clone size: NA; D gene: NA; J gene: TRBJ2-7; CDR3 DNA: TGTGCCAGCAGCTTTCAGGGGACCCCCGACGAGCAGTACTTC; CDR3 protein: CASSFQGTPDEQYF
V gene: TRBV4-1; clone size: NA; D gene: NA; J gene: TRBJ2-7; CDR3 DNA: TGCGCCAGCAGCCAAGGTTTGTTAGCAGCGTCCTACGAGCAGTACTTC; CDR3 protein: CASSQGLLAASYEQYF
V gene: TRBV10-1; clone size: NA; D gene: NA; J gene: TRBJ2-7; CDR3 DNA: TGCGCCAGCAGTGAGTCCATCACGGGGGAGCAGTACTTC; CDR3 protein: CASSESITGEQYF
V gene: TRBV19; clone size: NA; D gene: NA; J gene: TRBJ1-1; CDR3 DNA: TGTGCCAGTAGTCCGCGCTCCAAGACGGCACTGAACACTGAAGCTTTCTTT; CDR3 protein: CASSPRSKTALNTEAFF
V gene: TRBV5-1; clone size: NA; D gene: NA; J gene: TRBJ2-3; CDR3 DNA: TGCGCCAGCAGCGACCCCTTGGGGGGAAGCACAGATACGCAGTATTTT; CDR3 protein: CASSDPLGGSTDTQYF
V gene: TRBV2; clone size: NA; D gene: NA; J gene: TRBJ1-3; CDR3 DNA: TGTGCCAGCAGGGGAGGTTCCGGAAACACCATATATTTT; CDR3 protein: CASRGGSGNTIYF
V gene: TRBV2; clone size: once; D gene: TRBD1; J gene: TRBJ1-4; CDR3 DNA: TGTGCCAGCAGTCTTCGGACAGGGACTAATGAAAAACTGTTTTTT; CDR3 protein: CASSLRTGTNEKLFF
V gene: TRBV11-3; clone size: once; D gene: NA; J gene: TRBJ2-1; CDR3 DNA: TGTGCCAGCAGCTCCTCACCGGACTACAATGAGCAGTTCTTC; CDR3 protein: CASSSSPDYNEQFF
V gene: TRBV6-1; clone size: NA; D gene: NA; J gene: TRBJ1-5; CDR3 DNA: TGTGCCAGCAGTGATCCCCAGCCCCAGCATTTT; CDR3 protein: CASSDPQPQHF
V gene: TRBV19; clone size: once; D gene: TRBD1; J gene: TRBJ2-3; CDR3 DNA: TGTGCCAGTAGTATACAGGGGGTTCGCACAGATACGCAGTATTTT; CDR3 protein: CASSIQGVRTDTQYF
V gene: TRBV14; clone size: NA; D gene: NA; J gene: TRBJ2-7; CDR3 DNA: TGTGCCAGCAGCCAATCGGCCCTGTCCTACGAGCAGTACTTC; CDR3 protein: CASSQSALSYEQYF
V gene: TRBV6-1; clone size: NA; D gene: NA; J gene: TRBJ1-2; CDR3 DNA: TGTGCCAGCAGTGAAGTAGTAAAAAGCTCTGGCTACACCTTC; CDR3 protein: CASSEVVKSSGYTF
V gene: TRBV4-1; clone size: NA; D gene: NA; J gene: TRBJ2-1; CDR3 DNA: TGCGCCAGCAGCCAAGATTGGACTATGTTCAATGAGCAGTTCTTC; CDR3 protein: CASSQDWTMFNEQFF
V gene: TRBV7-3; clone size: NA; D gene: NA; J gene: TRBJ2-1; CDR3 DNA: TGTGCCAGCAGCCCCTCGGGTCCCTACAATGAGCAGTTCTTC; CDR3 protein: CASSPSGPYNEQFF
V gene: TRBV4-1; clone size: NA; D gene: TRBD1; J gene: TRBJ2-3; CDR3 DNA: TGCGCCAGCAGGGCGACAGGGGGTCTCGGAGATACGCAGTATTTT; CDR3 protein: CASRATGGLGDTQYF
V gene: TRBV7-9; clone size: NA; D gene: TRBD2; J gene: TRBJ2-1; CDR3 DNA: TGTGCCAGCAGCTGGGACTATTACAATGAGCAGTTCTTC; CDR3 protein: CASSWDYYNEQFF
V gene: TRBV25-1; clone size: NA; D gene: NA; J gene: TRBJ1-6; CDR3 DNA: TGTGCCAGCAGGGGACAATATAATTCACCCCTCCACTTT; CDR3 protein: CASRGQYNSPLHF
V gene: TRBV6-5; clone size: NA; D gene: NA; J gene: TRBJ2-7; CDR3 DNA: TGTGCCACCGGGAGAGCGGATTATTACGAGCAGTACTTC; CDR3 protein: CATGRADYYEQYF
V gene: TRBV2; clone size: once; D gene: NA; J gene: TRBJ1-4; CDR3 DNA: TGTGCCAGCACCACACAGGAAGCAACTAATGAAAAACTGTTTTTT; CDR3 protein: CASTTQEATNEKLFF
V gene: TRBV11-2; clone size: NA; D gene: NA; J gene: TRBJ2-5; CDR3 DNA: TGTGCCAGCAGCTTAGATATGGCAGGGGCAGAGACCCAGTACTTC; CDR3 protein: CASSLDMAGAETQYF
V gene: TRBV25-1; clone size: NA; D gene: NA; J gene: TRBJ2-5; CDR3 DNA: TGTGCCAGTGTGGCTCGGAGGGCCGCAGCCCACCAAGAGACCCAGTACTTC; CDR3 protein: CASVARRAAAHQETQYF
V gene: TRBV28; clone size: NA; D gene: NA; J gene: TRBJ2-3; CDR3 DNA: TGTGCCAGCGCTTCTGGTGGGTTTCCCACAGATACGCAGTATTTT; CDR3 protein: CASASGGFPTDTQYF
V gene: TRBV7-9; clone size: NA; D gene: NA; J gene: TRBJ1-1; CDR3 DNA: TGTGCCAGCGGCCCGAGGGGCCTGAACACTGAAGCTTTCTTT; CDR3 protein: CASGPRGLNTEAFF
V gene: TRBV6-6; clone size: NA; D gene: NA; J gene: TRBJ2-5; CDR3 DNA: TGTGCCAGCAGTTATAATGACTACCTCGGGGAGACCCAGTACTTC; CDR3 protein: CASSYNDYLGETQYF
V gene: TRBV10-3; clone size: once; D gene: NA; J gene: TRBJ2-1; CDR3 DNA: TGTGCCATCAGTGAGCTCTACAATGAGCAGTTCTTC; CDR3 protein: CAISELYNEQFF
V gene: TRBV5-6; clone size: NA; D gene: NA; J gene: TRBJ2-7; CDR3 DNA: TGTGCCAGCAGCGCAAGCTCCTACGAGCAGTACTTC; CDR3 protein: CASSASSYEQYF
V gene: TRBV18; clone size: NA; D gene: TRBD2; J gene: TRBJ2-1; CDR3 DNA: TGTGCCAGCTCCCCGGGACTAGCGGGAGGGAATGAGCAGTTCTTC; CDR3 protein: CASSPGLAGGNEQFF
V gene: TRBV7-2; clone size: NA; D gene: TRBD1; J gene: TRBJ2-7; CDR3 DNA: TGTGCCAGCAGCTTCGGGACAGGCAACTACGAGCAGTACTTC; CDR3 protein: CASSFGTGNYEQYF